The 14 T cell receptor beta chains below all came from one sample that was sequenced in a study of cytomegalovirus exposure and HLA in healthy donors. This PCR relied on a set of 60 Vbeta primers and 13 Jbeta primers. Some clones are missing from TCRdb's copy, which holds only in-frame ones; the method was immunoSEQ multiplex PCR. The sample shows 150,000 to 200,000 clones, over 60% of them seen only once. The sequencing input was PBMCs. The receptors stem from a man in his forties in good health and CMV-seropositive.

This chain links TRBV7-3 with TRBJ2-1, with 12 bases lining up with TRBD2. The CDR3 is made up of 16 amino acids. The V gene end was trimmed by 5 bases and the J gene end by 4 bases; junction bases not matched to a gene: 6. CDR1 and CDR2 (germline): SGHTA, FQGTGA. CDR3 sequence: CASSITGLAGYNEQFF. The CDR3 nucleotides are TGTGCCAGCAGCATTACGGGACTAGCGGGTTACAATGAGCAGTTCTTC.

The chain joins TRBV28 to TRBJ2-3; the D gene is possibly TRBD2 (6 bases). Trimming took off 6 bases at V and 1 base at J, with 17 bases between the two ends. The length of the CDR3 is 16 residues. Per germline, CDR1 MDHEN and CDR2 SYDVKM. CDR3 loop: CASSLMGSGRTDTQYF. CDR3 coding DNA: TGTGCCAGCAGCTTAATGGGGAGCGGGCGCACAGATACGCAGTATTTT.

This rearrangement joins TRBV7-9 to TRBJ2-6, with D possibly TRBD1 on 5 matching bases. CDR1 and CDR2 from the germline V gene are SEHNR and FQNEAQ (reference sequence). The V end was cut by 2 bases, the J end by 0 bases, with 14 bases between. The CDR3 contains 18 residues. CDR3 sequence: CASSLTQGTASGANVLTF. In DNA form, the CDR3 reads TGTGCCAGCAGCTTAACGCAGGGAACCGCCTCTGGGGCCAACGTCCTGACTTTC.

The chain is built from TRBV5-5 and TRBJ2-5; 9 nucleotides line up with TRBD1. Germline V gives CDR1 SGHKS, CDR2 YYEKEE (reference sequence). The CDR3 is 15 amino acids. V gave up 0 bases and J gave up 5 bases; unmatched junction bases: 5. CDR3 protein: CASSLEGQGGETQYF. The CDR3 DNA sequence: TGTGCCAGCAGCTTGGAGGGACAGGGCGGTGAGACCCAGTACTTC.

The chain's CDR3 is CASGRGGYADTQYF. The CDR3 bases are TGTGCCAGTGGGAGGGGAGGGTACGCAGATACGCAGTATTTT. The rearrangement links TRBV19 to TRBJ2-3; TRBD2 agrees at 7 bases. This CDR3 region has 14 residues. CDR1 and CDR2 (germline): LNHDA, SQIVND (reference sequence). J gave up 4 bases and V 8 bases, and 9 bases lay outside the gene matches.

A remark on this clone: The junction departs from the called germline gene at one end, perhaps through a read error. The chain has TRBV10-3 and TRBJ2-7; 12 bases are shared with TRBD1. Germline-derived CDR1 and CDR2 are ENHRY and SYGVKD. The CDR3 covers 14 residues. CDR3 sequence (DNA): TGTGCCATCAGTGGGGGACAGGGGGCCTACGGGCAGTACTTC. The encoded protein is CAISGGQGAYGQYF.

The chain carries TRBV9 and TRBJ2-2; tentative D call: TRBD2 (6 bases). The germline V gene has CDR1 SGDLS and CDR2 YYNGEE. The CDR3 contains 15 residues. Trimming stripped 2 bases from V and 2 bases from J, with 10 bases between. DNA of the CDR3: TGTGCCAGCAGCGTTACGGGGGACAACACCGGGGAGCTGTTTTTT. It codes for CASSVTGDNTGELFF.

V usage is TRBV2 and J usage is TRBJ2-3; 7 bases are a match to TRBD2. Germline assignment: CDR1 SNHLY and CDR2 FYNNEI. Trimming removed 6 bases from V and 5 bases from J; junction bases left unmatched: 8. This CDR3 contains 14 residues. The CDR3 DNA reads TGTGCCAGCAGCGTTATAGCGGGTGGAGATACGCAGTATTTT. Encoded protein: CASSVIAGGDTQYF.

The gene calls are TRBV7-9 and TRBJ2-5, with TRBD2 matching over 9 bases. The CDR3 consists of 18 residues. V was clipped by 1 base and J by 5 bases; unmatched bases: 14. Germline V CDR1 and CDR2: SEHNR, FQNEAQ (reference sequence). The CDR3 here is CASSLDWFGGRAAETQYF. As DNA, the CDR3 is TGTGCCAGCAGCTTAGATTGGTTCGGCGGGAGGGCCGCGGAGACCCAGTACTTC.

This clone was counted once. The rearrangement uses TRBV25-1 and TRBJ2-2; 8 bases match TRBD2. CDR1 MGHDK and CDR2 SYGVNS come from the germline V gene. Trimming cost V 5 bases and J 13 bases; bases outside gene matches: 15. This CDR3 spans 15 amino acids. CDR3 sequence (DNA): TGTGCCAGCAGTTTAGCGGGAATAAACACCGCGGGGCTGTTTTTT. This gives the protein CASSLAGINTAGLFF.

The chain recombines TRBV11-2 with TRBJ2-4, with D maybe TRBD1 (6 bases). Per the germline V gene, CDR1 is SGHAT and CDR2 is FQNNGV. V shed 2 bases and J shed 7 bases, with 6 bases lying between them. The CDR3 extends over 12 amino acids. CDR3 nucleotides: TGTGCCAGCAGCTTAACAGGGAACATTCAGTACTTC. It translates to CASSLTGNIQYF.

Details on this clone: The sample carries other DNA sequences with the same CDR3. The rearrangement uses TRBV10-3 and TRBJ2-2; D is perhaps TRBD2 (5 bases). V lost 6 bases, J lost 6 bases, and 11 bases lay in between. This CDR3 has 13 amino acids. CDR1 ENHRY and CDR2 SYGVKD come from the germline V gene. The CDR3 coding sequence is TGTGCCATCAGGGGAGAAGTGGCCGGGGAGCTGTTTTTT. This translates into CAIRGEVAGELFF.

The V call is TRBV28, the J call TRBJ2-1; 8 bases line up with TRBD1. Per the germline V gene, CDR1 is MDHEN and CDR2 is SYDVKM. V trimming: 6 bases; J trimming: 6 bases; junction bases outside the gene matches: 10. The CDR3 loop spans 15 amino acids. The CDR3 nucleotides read TGTGCCAGCAGACCAGACAGGGGCAGAACCAATGAGCAGTTCTTC. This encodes CASRPDRGRTNEQFF.

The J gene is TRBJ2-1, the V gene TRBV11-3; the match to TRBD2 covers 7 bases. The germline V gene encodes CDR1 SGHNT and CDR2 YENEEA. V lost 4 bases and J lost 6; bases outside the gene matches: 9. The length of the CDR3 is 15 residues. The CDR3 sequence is CASSWPGLAGNEQFF. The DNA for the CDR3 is TGTGCCAGCAGCTGGCCGGGTTTAGCGGGCAATGAGCAGTTCTTC.